This TCR beta chain appears in the sequencing data of a study of human T cells and chemical hapten exposure. Study at large: Donors were sensitized with 2% DPC on the upper inner arm. Diphenylcyclopropenone was applied weekly to patients' scalps across the roughly 25-week study.

The length of the CDR3 is 17 residues. Trimming removed 6 bases from V and 4 bases from J, with 24 bases in between. This clonotype was detected a few times. Described time point: pre-sensitization, week 0. Treatment described: therapeutic diphenylcyclopropenone sensitization with weekly scalp DPC. For the library, individual cDNA molecules each received unique molecular identifiers. MiXCR was run by TCRdb on the RACE reads, yielding one entry per CDR3 protein. The sample records 180,000 or so distinct CDR3 sequences, just under 30% being singletons. The receptor comes from a woman aged 25 to 45 with alopecia areata. Some clones in this sample may be carry-over from other donors' samples. The chain joins TRBV12-3 or TRBV12-4 to TRBJ1-1; a possible D gene is TRBD1 (6 bases). The sample here was whole blood, taken in connection with sensitization to the hapten diphenylcyclopropenone (DPC). Here the CDR3 reads CASSPRQAPVLRTEAFF. The DNA for the CDR3 is TGTGCCAGCAGCCCTAGACAGGCCCCAGTGTTACGCACTGAAGCTTTCTTT.